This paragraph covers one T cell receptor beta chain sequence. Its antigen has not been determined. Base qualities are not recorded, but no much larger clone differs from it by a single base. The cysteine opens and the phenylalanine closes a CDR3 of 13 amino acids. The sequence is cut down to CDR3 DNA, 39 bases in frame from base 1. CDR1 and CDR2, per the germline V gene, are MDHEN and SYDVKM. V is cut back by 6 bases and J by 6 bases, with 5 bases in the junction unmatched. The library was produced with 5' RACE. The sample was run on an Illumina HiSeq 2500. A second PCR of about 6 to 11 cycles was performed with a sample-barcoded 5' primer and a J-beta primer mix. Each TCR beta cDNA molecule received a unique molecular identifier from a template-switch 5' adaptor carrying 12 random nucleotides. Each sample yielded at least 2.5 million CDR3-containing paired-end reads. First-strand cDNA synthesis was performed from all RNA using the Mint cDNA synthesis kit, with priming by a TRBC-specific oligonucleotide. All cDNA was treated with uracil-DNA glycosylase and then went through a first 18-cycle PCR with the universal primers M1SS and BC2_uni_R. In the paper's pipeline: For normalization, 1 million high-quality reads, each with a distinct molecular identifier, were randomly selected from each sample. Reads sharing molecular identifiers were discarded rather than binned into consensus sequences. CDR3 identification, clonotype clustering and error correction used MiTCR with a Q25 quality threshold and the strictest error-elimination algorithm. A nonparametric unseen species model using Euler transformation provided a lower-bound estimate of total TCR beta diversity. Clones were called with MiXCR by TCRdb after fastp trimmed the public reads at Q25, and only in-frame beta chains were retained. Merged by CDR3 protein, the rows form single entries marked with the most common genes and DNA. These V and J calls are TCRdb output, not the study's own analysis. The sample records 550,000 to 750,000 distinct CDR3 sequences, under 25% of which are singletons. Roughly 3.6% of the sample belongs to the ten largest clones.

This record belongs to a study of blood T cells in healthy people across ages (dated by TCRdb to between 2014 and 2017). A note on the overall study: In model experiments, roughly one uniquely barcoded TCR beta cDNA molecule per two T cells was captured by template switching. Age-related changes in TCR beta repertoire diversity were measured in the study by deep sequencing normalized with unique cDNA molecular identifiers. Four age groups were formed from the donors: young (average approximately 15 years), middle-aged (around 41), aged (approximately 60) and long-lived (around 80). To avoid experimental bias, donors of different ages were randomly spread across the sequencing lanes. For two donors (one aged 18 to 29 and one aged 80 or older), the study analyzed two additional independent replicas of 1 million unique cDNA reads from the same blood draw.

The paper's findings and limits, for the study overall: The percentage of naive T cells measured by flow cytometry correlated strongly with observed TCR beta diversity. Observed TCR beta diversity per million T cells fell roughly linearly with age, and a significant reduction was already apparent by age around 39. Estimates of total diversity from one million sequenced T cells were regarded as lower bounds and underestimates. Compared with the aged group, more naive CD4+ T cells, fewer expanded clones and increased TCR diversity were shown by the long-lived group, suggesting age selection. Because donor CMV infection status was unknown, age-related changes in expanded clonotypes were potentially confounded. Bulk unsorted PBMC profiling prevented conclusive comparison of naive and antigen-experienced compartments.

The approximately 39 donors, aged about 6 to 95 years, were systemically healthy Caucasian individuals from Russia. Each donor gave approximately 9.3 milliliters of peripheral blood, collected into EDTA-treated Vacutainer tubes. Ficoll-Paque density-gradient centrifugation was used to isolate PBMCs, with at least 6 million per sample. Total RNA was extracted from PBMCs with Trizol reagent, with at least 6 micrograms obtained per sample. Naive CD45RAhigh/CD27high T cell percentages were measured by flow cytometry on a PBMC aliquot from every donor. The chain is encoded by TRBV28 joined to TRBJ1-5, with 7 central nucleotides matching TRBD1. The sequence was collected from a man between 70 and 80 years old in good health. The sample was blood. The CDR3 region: CASSTQGSQPQHF. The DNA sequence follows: TGTGCCAGCAGCACACAGGGGAGTCAGCCCCAGCATTTT. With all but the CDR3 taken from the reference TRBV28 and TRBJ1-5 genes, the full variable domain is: DVKVTQSSRYLVKRTGEKVFLECVQDMDHENMFWYRQDPGLGLRLIYFSYDVKMKEKGDIPEGYSVSREKKERFSLILESASTNQTSMYLCASSTQGSQPQHFGDGTRLSIL.